These T cell receptor beta chains were read from a single sample in a study of T cells in pancreatic ductal adenocarcinoma. Clones were sequenced by immunoSEQ multiplex PCR, and TCRdb holds only the in-frame ones, with some missing. This repertoire shows some 5,400 clones, approximately 65% found once; its top ten account for 8.8%. Material: pancreatic tumor tissue. These receptors were taken from a human donor with pancreatic ductal adenocarcinoma. Both conserved end residues are part of each CDR3. The D gene is left open where the match is weak. The size field is filled for only some rows; it gives once, few, many or a size class.

j_call: TRBJ1-2; clone_size: NA; d_call: NA; v_call: TRBV4-3; cdr3_aa: CASSQGTGVTTGYTF; cdr3_nt: TGCGCCAGCAGCCAAGGCACGGGGGTAACTACTGGCTACACCTTC
j_call: TRBJ1-4; clone_size: NA; d_call: TRBD1; v_call: TRBV28; cdr3_aa: CASRQDRGRGEKLFF; cdr3_nt: TGTGCCAGCAGACAAGACAGGGGACGGGGTGAAAAACTGTTTTTT
j_call: TRBJ2-1; clone_size: NA; d_call: NA; v_call: TRBV5-1; cdr3_aa: CASSLAASEDEQFF; cdr3_nt: TGCGCCAGCAGCTTGGCGGCTAGCGAGGATGAGCAGTTCTTC
j_call: TRBJ2-3; clone_size: NA; d_call: TRBD2; v_call: TRBV6-1; cdr3_aa: CASSGTSGGADTQYF; cdr3_nt: TGTGCCAGCAGTGGGACTAGCGGGGGGGCAGATACGCAGTATTTT
j_call: TRBJ2-7; clone_size: NA; d_call: NA; v_call: TRBV7-9; cdr3_aa: CASSLSTGVYEQYF; cdr3_nt: TGTGCCAGCAGCTTATCAACAGGAGTCTACGAGCAGTACTTC
j_call: TRBJ1-5; clone_size: once; d_call: NA; v_call: TRBV6-5; cdr3_aa: CASSPTYRADQPQHF; cdr3_nt: TGTGCCAGCAGTCCAACCTACAGGGCGGATCAGCCCCAGCATTTT
j_call: TRBJ1-2; clone_size: NA; d_call: TRBD1; v_call: TRBV29-1; cdr3_aa: CSAAGQGFDGYTF; cdr3_nt: TGCAGCGCGGCGGGACAGGGCTTCGACGGCTACACCTTC
j_call: TRBJ2-2; clone_size: few; d_call: NA; v_call: TRBV28; cdr3_aa: CASLGRGGGTGELFF; cdr3_nt: TGTGCCAGCCTAGGGAGGGGGGGAGGCACCGGGGAGCTGTTTTTT
j_call: TRBJ1-4; clone_size: NA; d_call: TRBD1; v_call: TRBV19; cdr3_aa: CASSIGTATNEKLFF; cdr3_nt: TGTGCCAGTAGTATCGGGACAGCAACTAATGAAAAACTGTTTTTT
j_call: TRBJ2-7; clone_size: NA; d_call: TRBD2; v_call: TRBV15; cdr3_aa: CATSRGGAAGDYEQYF; cdr3_nt: TGTGCCACCAGCAGAGGTGGGGCAGCGGGGGACTACGAGCAGTACTTC
j_call: TRBJ1-1; clone_size: few; d_call: TRBD1; v_call: TRBV11-1; cdr3_aa: CASSLGRGQTEAFF; cdr3_nt: TGTGCCAGCAGCTTGGGAAGGGGGCAGACTGAAGCTTTCTTT
j_call: TRBJ2-2; clone_size: NA; d_call: TRBD2; v_call: TRBV7-2; cdr3_aa: CASSPRLAAGELFF; cdr3_nt: TGTGCCAGCAGCCCACGACTAGCGGCCGGGGAGCTGTTTTTT
j_call: TRBJ1-5; clone_size: NA; d_call: NA; v_call: TRBV5-6; cdr3_aa: CASSLVGAGSNQPQHF; cdr3_nt: TGTGCCAGCAGCTTAGTGGGGGCCGGTAGCAATCAGCCCCAGCATTTT
j_call: TRBJ2-5; clone_size: NA; d_call: TRBD2; v_call: TRBV28; cdr3_aa: CASSPGGGLSYF; cdr3_nt: TGTGCCAGCAGCCCCGGCGGGGGGCTTTCGTACTTC
j_call: TRBJ1-4; clone_size: NA; d_call: NA; v_call: TRBV4-1; cdr3_aa: CASSHAGTLSEKLFF; cdr3_nt: TGCGCCAGCAGCCATGCCGGGACATTAAGTGAAAAACTGTTTTTT
j_call: TRBJ2-4; clone_size: NA; d_call: NA; v_call: TRBV12-1; cdr3_aa: CASSHHGTREHIQYF; cdr3_nt: TGTGCCAGCAGCCACCACGGGACTAGGGAACACATTCAGTACTTC
j_call: TRBJ1-6; clone_size: NA; d_call: NA; v_call: TRBV28; cdr3_aa: CASSIQGSNSPLHF; cdr3_nt: TGTGCCAGCAGCATCCAGGGAAGTAATTCACCCCTCCACTTT
j_call: TRBJ1-4; clone_size: NA; d_call: NA; v_call: TRBV6-5; cdr3_aa: CASSPGSENEKLFF; cdr3_nt: TGTGCCAGCAGTCCGGGATCCGAGAACGAAAAACTGTTTTTT
j_call: TRBJ2-1; clone_size: NA; d_call: TRBD1; v_call: TRBV7-3; cdr3_aa: CASSLRTPGQGIVHEQFF; cdr3_nt: TGTGCCAGCAGCCTCAGAACCCCGGGACAGGGAATTGTGCATGAGCAGTTCTTC
j_call: TRBJ2-1; clone_size: few; d_call: TRBD1; v_call: TRBV9; cdr3_aa: CASSGYGQGSYNEQFF; cdr3_nt: TGTGCCAGCAGCGGCTACGGACAGGGCTCCTACAATGAGCAGTTCTTC
j_call: TRBJ1-5; clone_size: few; d_call: NA; v_call: TRBV5-6; cdr3_aa: CASSLDRNNQPQHF; cdr3_nt: TGTGCCAGCAGCTTGGACAGGAACAATCAGCCCCAGCATTTT
j_call: TRBJ1-3; clone_size: NA; d_call: NA; v_call: TRBV2; cdr3_aa: CASRRDGNTIYF; cdr3_nt: TGTGCCAGCAGGAGGGATGGAAACACCATATATTTT
j_call: TRBJ1-2; clone_size: few; d_call: TRBD1; v_call: TRBV27; cdr3_aa: CASSARDRPLYGYTF; cdr3_nt: TGTGCCAGCAGTGCAAGGGACAGGCCACTCTATGGCTACACCTTC
j_call: TRBJ1-5; clone_size: NA; d_call: NA; v_call: TRBV18; cdr3_aa: CASSLDGINQPQHF; cdr3_nt: TGTGCCAGCTCTCTAGACGGAATAAATCAGCCCCAGCATTTT
j_call: TRBJ2-7; clone_size: NA; d_call: TRBD2; v_call: TRBV10-3; cdr3_aa: CAISGGLAGAQSYEQYF; cdr3_nt: TGTGCCATCAGTGGCGGACTAGCGGGGGCCCAATCCTACGAGCAGTACTTC
j_call: TRBJ1-6; clone_size: once; d_call: TRBD1; v_call: TRBV30; cdr3_aa: CAWSVGVGTGSSPLHF; cdr3_nt: TGTGCCTGGAGTGTAGGGGTCGGGACAGGGAGTTCACCCCTCCACTTT
j_call: TRBJ1-1; clone_size: NA; d_call: NA; v_call: TRBV7-2; cdr3_aa: CASSLAGVDTEAFF; cdr3_nt: TGTGCCAGCAGCTTAGCAGGGGTGGACACTGAAGCTTTCTTT
j_call: TRBJ2-3; clone_size: NA; d_call: NA; v_call: TRBV27; cdr3_aa: CASSLIAVGTDTQYF; cdr3_nt: TGTGCCAGCAGTTTAATTGCGGTGGGCACAGATACGCAGTATTTT
j_call: TRBJ1-6; clone_size: NA; d_call: NA; v_call: TRBV30; cdr3_aa: CAWTRGIGGAYNSPLHF; cdr3_nt: TGTGCCTGGACCCGGGGAATCGGGGGGGCGTATAATTCACCCCTCCACTTT
j_call: TRBJ2-1; clone_size: once; d_call: TRBD1; v_call: TRBV27; cdr3_aa: CASSYRGRGSSYNEQFF; cdr3_nt: TGTGCCAGCAGCTACAGGGGGCGGGGGAGCTCCTACAATGAGCAGTTCTTC
j_call: TRBJ1-1; clone_size: few; d_call: NA; v_call: TRBV5-1; cdr3_aa: CASSLAVGHPEAFF; cdr3_nt: TGCGCCAGCAGCTTGGCAGTCGGACATCCCGAAGCTTTCTTT